What follows is one T cell receptor beta chain and its context. The CDR3 loop spans 18 amino acids. The V gene end was trimmed by 1 base and the J gene end by 4 bases; junction bases not matched to a gene: 14. Germline loops: CDR1 SGHTA, CDR2 FQGTGA. The data originate from a study of blood T cell repertoires in COVID-19. Background on the study: Some COVID-19 samples were acute and others convalescent; all came from the United States, Italy and Spain.

As processed by the authors: The authors estimated nucleated cell counts from reference gene primer amplification. Measured with immunoSEQ multiplex PCR; TCRdb has only the in-frame clones, and not every one. V, J and clone size are those of that table, while D and trimming were read from the DNA. The sample has 250,000 to 350,000 clones; just over 85% are singletons. Sequenced input: PBMCs or T cells enriched from blood (not recorded which). The rearrangement links TRBV7-3 to TRBJ2-3; 7 positions agree with TRBD2. This clonotype was sampled from a woman aged 18-29 years who had recovered from COVID-19. In DNA, the CDR3 is TGTGCCAGCAGCTTAAAAAATGAGGCGGGGGACCCGCCAGATACGCAGTATTTT. It codes for CASSLKNEAGDPPDTQYF.